The 15 T cell receptor beta chains below come from one sample, sequenced in a study of cytomegalovirus exposure and HLA in healthy donors. The PCR contained 60 Vbeta and 13 Jbeta primers. Produced via immunoSEQ multiplex PCR; TCRdb's table is partial and in-frame only. Of some 200,000 clones in the sample, around 80% were seen once. Sequencing was done on a sample of PBMCs. The receptor source for this set is a girl aged 2 to 9 in good health and CMV-seronegative.

This chain joins TRBV29-1 and TRBJ1-1; D is undetermined. CDR3 length equals 13 residues. V gave up 7 bases and J gave up 0 bases, with 12 bases separating them. CDR1 is SQVTM and CDR2 is ANQGSEA in the germline V gene. The CDR3 sequence is CSARVRMNTEAFF. The DNA of the CDR3 is TGCAGCGCTCGGGTGAGGATGAACACTGAAGCTTTCTTT.

The chain combines TRBV27 with TRBJ2-4; possibly TRBD2 for D (7 bases). The germline gives CDR1 MNHEY, CDR2 SMNVEV (reference sequence). This CDR3 has 14 amino acids. Trimming removed 3 bases at V and 8 bases at J, with 14 bases between. The CDR3, as DNA: TGTGCCAGCAGTTTCCGGGGGGCTCGTGACATTCAGTACTTC. Protein sequence: CASSFRGARDIQYF.

V is TRBV5-1 and J is TRBJ1-2; the match to TRBD1 covers 9 bases. This CDR3 has 17 amino acids. CDR1 and CDR2 from the germline V gene are SGHRS and YFSETQ. The ends lost 1 base at V and 8 bases at J; junction bases unmatched: 15. This CDR3 is CASSLLTTGQGTKGYTF. The DNA of the CDR3 is TGCGCCAGCAGCTTGCTCACAACGGGACAGGGAACCAAGGGCTACACCTTC.

The chain carries TRBV25-1 and TRBJ1-5; D is undetermined. The CDR3 consists of 13 residues. Germline V gives CDR1 MGHDK, CDR2 SYGVNS. Trimming took 4 bases from V and 0 from J, leaving 4 bases between them. This chain's CDR3 is CASSGLSNQPQHF. The CDR3 DNA follows: TGTGCCAGCAGTGGACTTAGCAATCAGCCCCAGCATTTT.

CDR3 in DNA: TGTGCCAGCAGCTTAGTAGGGGTCGAAGCTTTCTTT. The encoded protein is CASSLVGVEAFF. This chain connects TRBV7-9 to TRBJ1-1; possibly TRBD1 for D (5 bases). Germline V CDR1 and CDR2: SEHNR, FQNEAQ (reference sequence). The CDR3 totals 12 residues. Trimming removed 1 base from V and 8 bases from J, with 8 bases in between.

This chain links TRBV5-4 with TRBJ1-2; no clear D. Deletions cut 0 bases from V and 4 bases from J, with 13 bases between. The germline V gene encodes CDR1 SGHNT and CDR2 YYREEE (reference sequence). The CDR3 runs to 15 residues. Here the CDR3 reads CASSLGPGFVYGYTF. DNA for the CDR3: TGTGCCAGCAGCTTGGGCCCGGGGTTCGTCTATGGCTACACCTTC.

The chain joins TRBV10-1 to TRBJ2-2, with 7 positions matching TRBD1. The CDR3 length is 17 residues. With V trimmed by 3 bases and J by 4 bases, 11 bases remained unmatched. The germline V gene has CDR1 WNHNN and CDR2 SYGVQD (reference sequence). Written as DNA, the CDR3 is TGCGCCAGCAGTGACCTAAACGGGACAGTATCCACCGGGGAGCTGTTTTTT. It encodes CASSDLNGTVSTGELFF.

This clone came up once. This sequence joins TRBV7-8 and TRBJ2-5; 8 bases align to TRBD2. CDR1 and CDR2 from the germline V gene are SGHVS and FQNEAQ. The CDR3 is 17 amino acids. The V gene end was trimmed by 5 bases and the J gene end by 5 bases; junction bases not matched to a gene: 16. CDR3 sequence (DNA): TGTGCCAGCAGCCGGACAGCCCCGGGACTAGGACGGGAGACCCAGTACTTC. Translation: CASSRTAPGLGRETQYF.

The chain couples TRBV7-6 to TRBJ1-1; D call uncertain. The CDR3 has 11 amino acids. Germline V lookup: CDR1 SGHVS, CDR2 FNYEAQ. The V end was cut by 4 bases, the J end by 11 bases, with 11 bases between. CDR3 nucleotides: TGTGCCAGCAGCTCGGGAGGTCGGGCTTTCTTT. Translated, it gives CASSSGGRAFF.

This rearrangement joins TRBV7-9 to TRBJ1-1; 10 bases are a match to TRBD1. Germline V gene lookup returns CDR1 SEHNR and CDR2 FQNEAQ (reference sequence). The CDR3 extends over 16 amino acids. Losses at the gene ends were 6 bases for V and 6 bases for J; bases not matched to a gene: 13. Here the CDR3 reads CASRVTGQGSIAEAFF. CDR3 DNA: TGTGCCAGCAGGGTAACGGGACAGGGGTCGATCGCTGAAGCTTTCTTT.

This clone was seen only once. The chain has TRBV5-6 and TRBJ1-5, with TRBD1 as a possible D gene (6 bases). This CDR3 has 16 residues. CDR1 is SGHDT and CDR2 is YYEEEE in the germline V gene. Trimming stripped 3 bases from V and 3 bases from J, with 16 bases between. DNA for the CDR3: TGTGCCAGCAGCTGGGGGGGGCAGGGGCTCAATCAGCCCCAGCATTTT. Translated: CASSWGGQGLNQPQHF.

This chain connects TRBV7-9 to TRBJ1-2; 8 nucleotides align to TRBD1. V was pared by 4 bases and J by 3 bases, with 7 bases of the junction left unmatched. The CDR3 is made up of 15 amino acids. Per the germline V gene, CDR1 is SEHNR and CDR2 is FQNEAQ (reference sequence). CDR3 loop: CASSSTDREDYGYTF. The CDR3 coding sequence is TGTGCCAGCAGCTCCACGGACAGGGAAGACTATGGCTACACCTTC.

V is TRBV6-1 and J is TRBJ1-2; D gene uncertain. The CDR3 runs to 14 residues. The germline V and J ends were trimmed by 4 bases and 4 bases, with 13 bases remaining between them. Germline-derived CDR1 and CDR2 are MNHNS and SASEGT. As DNA, the CDR3 is TGTGCCAGCAGTGGGGCAGATAACTTCTATGGCTACACCTTC. It translates to CASSGADNFYGYTF.

The chain employs TRBV15 and TRBJ1-5; the D gene is possibly TRBD1 (5 bases). Per germline, CDR1 LNHNV and CDR2 YYDKDF (reference sequence). V dropped 1 base and J dropped 9 bases, with 7 bases sitting between them. There are 12 residues in the CDR3. The CDR3 DNA follows: TGTGCCACCAGCAGAGGCCAGGGGCCCCAGCATTTT. It encodes CATSRGQGPQHF.

The chain employs TRBV25-1 and TRBJ1-5, with TRBD1 matching 9 bases. The CDR3 extends over 15 amino acids. V lost 2 bases, J lost 5 bases, and 4 bases stayed unmatched. Germline CDR1 MGHDK, CDR2 SYGVNS. The chain's CDR3 is CASSEKGQGHQPQHF. Written as DNA, the CDR3 is TGTGCCAGCAGTGAAAAGGGACAGGGACATCAGCCCCAGCATTTT.